This T cell receptor (beta chain) was identified in a study of cytomegalovirus exposure and HLA in healthy donors. Study-level findings and limits: The classifier, whose performance was assessed in both the original and validation cohorts, reportedly diagnosed cytomegalovirus status with high specificity and sensitivity. Rare TCR sequences predominated, though certain public TCRs were found in many donors.

A remark on this clone: Its cognate antigen is unknown. Distinct nucleotide sequences in the sample also encode this CDR3.

The CDR3 spans 15 residues. With 0 bases removed from V and 0 bases from J, the gap between germline ends came to 7 bases. Looked up from germline, CDR1 is SGHRS and CDR2 is YFSETQ. The protocol was immunoSEQ multiplex PCR, while the TCRdb copy is restricted to in-frame clones and leaves out a portion. This table holds some 320,000 clones, roughly 90% found once. This receptor was taken from a young woman in good health and CMV-seropositive. The V gene is TRBV5-1, the J gene TRBJ1-5, with unresolved D. Sequencing input: PBMCs. The CDR3 is CASSLVGNSNQPQHF. As DNA, the CDR3 is TGCGCCAGCAGCTTGGTCGGGAATAGCAATCAGCCCCAGCATTTT.